This T cell receptor beta chain was sequenced for a study of blood T cells in healthy people across ages. About the research overall: About one barcoded TCR beta cDNA was captured per two T cells.

Trimming removed 3 bases from V and 2 bases from J; junction bases left unmatched: 15. The CDR3 runs to 19 residues. This clonotype showed up just a few times. Its antigen is currently unknown. It was with a sample-barcoded 5' primer and a J-beta primer mix that a second PCR of roughly 7 to 12 cycles was run. Each CDR3 protein gets one entry after TCRdb re-called the 5' RACE reads with MiXCR. The top ten hold approximately 13% of the sample, which has about 670,000 distinct CDR3 sequences, roughly half seen once. General observations from the study: Roughly linear declines in TCR beta diversity per million T cells occurred with age. The study found more naive CD4+ cells and higher diversity in long-lived than aged donors.

This receptor was identified in a woman older than 75 in good health. Sequencing was done on a sample of blood. The rearrangement joins TRBV12-3 or TRBV12-4 to TRBJ2-3; 9 nucleotides match TRBD2. In DNA form, the CDR3 reads TGTGCCAGCAGTTTGGGTAGGGGTAGCGGGGGCCTCTACACAGATACGCAGTATTTT. Protein: CASSLGRGSGGLYTDTQYF.